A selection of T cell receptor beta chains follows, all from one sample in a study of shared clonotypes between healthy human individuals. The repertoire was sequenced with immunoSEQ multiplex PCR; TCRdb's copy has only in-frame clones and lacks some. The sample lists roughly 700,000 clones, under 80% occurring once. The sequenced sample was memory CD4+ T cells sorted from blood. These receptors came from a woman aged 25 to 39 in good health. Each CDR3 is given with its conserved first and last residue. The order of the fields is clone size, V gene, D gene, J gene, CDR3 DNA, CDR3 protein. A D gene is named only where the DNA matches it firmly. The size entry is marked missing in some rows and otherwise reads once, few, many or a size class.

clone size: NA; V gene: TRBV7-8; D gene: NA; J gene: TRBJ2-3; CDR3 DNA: TGTGCCAGCAGCCTGACGGGGGGCACAGATACGCAGTATTTT; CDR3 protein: CASSLTGGTDTQYF
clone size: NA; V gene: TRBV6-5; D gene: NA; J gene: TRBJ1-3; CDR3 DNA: TGTGCCAGCAGTTACGGGGGCAGGCGATCTGGAAACACCATATATTTT; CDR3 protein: CASSYGGRRSGNTIYF
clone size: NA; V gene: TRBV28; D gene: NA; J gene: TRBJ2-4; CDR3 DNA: TGTGCCAGCAGCCAACAACGTAATCCCCAAGGTGCCAAAAACATTCAGTACTTC; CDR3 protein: CASSQQRNPQGAKNIQYF
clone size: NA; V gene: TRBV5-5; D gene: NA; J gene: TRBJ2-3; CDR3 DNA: TGTGCCAGCAGCTCCCTCTTAGCAGATACGCAGTATTTT; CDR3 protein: CASSSLLADTQYF
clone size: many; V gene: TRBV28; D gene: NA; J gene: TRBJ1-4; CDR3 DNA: TGTGCCAGCAGAGCCCTCGGGGCAACTAATGAAAAACTGTTTTTT; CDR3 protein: CASRALGATNEKLFF
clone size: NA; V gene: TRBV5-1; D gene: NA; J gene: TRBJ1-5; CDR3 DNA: TGCGCCAGCAGCTTGGAGGTCGGTCGTCAGCCCCAGCATTTT; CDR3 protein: CASSLEVGRQPQHF
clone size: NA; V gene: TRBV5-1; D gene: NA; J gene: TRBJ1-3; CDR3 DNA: TGCGCCAGCAGCTTGGCCGTAGACTCCGGAAACACCATATATTTT; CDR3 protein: CASSLAVDSGNTIYF
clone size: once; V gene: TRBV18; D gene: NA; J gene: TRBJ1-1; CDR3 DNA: TGTGCCAGCTCACCCTCAACGGGGGGCGCTTTTATGAACACTGAAGCTTTCTTT; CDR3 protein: CASSPSTGGAFMNTEAFF
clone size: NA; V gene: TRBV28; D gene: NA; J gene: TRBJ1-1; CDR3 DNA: TGTGCCAGCAGTCCCGGAGGGGCCGAAAAGGGCCCTGAAGCTTTCTTT; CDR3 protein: CASSPGGAEKGPEAFF
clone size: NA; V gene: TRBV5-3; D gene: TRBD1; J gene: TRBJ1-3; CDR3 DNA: TGTGCCAGAAGGGCCTGCACAGGGGGCGAACTATTCATCGGAAACACCATATATTTT; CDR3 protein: CARRACTGGELFIGNTIYF
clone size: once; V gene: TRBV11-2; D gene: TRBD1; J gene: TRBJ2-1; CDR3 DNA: TGTGCCAGCAGACAACCGGGACAGGGGGAAGATGAGCAGTTCTTC; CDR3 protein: CASRQPGQGEDEQFF
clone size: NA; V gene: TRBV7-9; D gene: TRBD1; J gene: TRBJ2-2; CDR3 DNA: TGTGCCAGCAGCTTACAAGGGGGCGACACCGGGGAGCTGTTTTTT; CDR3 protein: CASSLQGGDTGELFF
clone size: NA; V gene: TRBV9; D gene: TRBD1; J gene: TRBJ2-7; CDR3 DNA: TGTGCCAGCAGCGCTGGGGATCAGGGGGATCAGGACTGGGGCTTCTACGAGCAGTACTTC; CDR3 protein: CASSAGDQGDQDWGFYEQYF
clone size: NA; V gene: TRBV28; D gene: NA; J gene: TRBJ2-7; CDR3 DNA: TGTGCCAGCAGTCCACTAATACTACCTCCAACCTACGAGCAGTACTTC; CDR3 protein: CASSPLILPPTYEQYF
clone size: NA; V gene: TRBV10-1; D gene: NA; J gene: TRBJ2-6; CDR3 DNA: TGCGCCAGCAGTGAGGGTGGTTCTGGGGCCAACGTCCTGACTTTC; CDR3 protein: CASSEGGSGANVLTF
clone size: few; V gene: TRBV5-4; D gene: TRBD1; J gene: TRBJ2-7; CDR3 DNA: TGTGCCAGCAGCTCTCAGGGGGCCGGCTACGAGCAGTACTTC; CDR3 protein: CASSSQGAGYEQYF
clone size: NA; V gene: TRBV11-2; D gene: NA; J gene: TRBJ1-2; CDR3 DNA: TGTGCCAGCAGCTTAGTCCCTATGAGCTATGGCTACACCTTC; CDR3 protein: CASSLVPMSYGYTF
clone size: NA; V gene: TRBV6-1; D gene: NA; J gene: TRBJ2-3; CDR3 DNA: TGTGCCAGCAGTGATTCACGCACAGATACGCAGTATTTT; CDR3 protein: CASSDSRTDTQYF
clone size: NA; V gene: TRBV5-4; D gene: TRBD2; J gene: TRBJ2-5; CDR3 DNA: TGTGCCAGCAGCTTGGTCTTAGCGGGGGCGGGAGAGACCCAGTACTTC; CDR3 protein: CASSLVLAGAGETQYF
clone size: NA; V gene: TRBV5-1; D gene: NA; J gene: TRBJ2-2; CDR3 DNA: TGCGCCAGCAGCCACACGGCCCCGAACACCGGGGAGCTGTTTTTT; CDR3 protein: CASSHTAPNTGELFF
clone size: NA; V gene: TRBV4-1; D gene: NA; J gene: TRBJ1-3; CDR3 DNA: TGCGCCAGCAGCGGGTGGGGGGCGCAAGGAAACACCATATATTTT; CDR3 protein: CASSGWGAQGNTIYF
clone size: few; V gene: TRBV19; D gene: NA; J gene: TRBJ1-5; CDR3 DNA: TGTGCCAGTCAACAGCCTAATCAGCCCCAGCATTTT; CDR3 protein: CASQQPNQPQHF
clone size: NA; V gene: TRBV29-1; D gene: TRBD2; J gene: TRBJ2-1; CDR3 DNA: TGCAGCGTCCTAGCGGGAGGGCCGGTAAATGAGCAGTTCTTC; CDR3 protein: CSVLAGGPVNEQFF
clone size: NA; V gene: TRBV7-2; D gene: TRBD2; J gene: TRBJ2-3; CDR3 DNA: TGTGCCAGCAGCCAGGGACTAGCGGGAGTGTATACGCAGTATTTT; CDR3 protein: CASSQGLAGVYTQYF
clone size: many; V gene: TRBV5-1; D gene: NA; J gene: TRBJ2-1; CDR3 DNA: TGCGCCAGCAGCCACCCCTTGAACAATGAGCAGTTCTTC; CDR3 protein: CASSHPLNNEQFF
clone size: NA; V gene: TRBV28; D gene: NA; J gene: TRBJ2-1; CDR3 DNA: TGTGCCAGCAGTTTAAGCGGTGAGTCCTACAATGAGCAGTTCTTC; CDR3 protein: CASSLSGESYNEQFF
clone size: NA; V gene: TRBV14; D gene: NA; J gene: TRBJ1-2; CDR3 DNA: TGTGCCAGCAGCCAAGGGACGGCTAACTATGGCTACACCTTC; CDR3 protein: CASSQGTANYGYTF
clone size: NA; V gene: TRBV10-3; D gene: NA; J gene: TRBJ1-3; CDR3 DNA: TGTGCCATCAGTGAGTCGCTCGGGGGAAACACCATATATTTT; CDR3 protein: CAISESLGGNTIYF
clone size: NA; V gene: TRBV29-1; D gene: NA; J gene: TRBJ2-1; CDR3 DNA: TGCAGCGTCTGGAGGGGGAGTAGCCTAAACAATGAGCAGTTCTTC; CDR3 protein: CSVWRGSSLNNEQFF
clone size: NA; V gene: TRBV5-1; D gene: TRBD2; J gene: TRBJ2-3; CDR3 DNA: TGCGCCAGCAGTGGCTGGGGGGGATTCACAGATACGCAGTATTTT; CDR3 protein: CASSGWGGFTDTQYF
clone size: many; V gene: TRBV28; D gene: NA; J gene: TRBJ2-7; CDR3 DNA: TGTGCCAGCAGTTCACCGGCCGCCTCTTCCTACGAGCAGTACTTC; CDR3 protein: CASSSPAASSYEQYF
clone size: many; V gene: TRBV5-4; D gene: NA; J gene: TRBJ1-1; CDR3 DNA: TGTGCCACCACTCACGGGGCGAGGGTAGGGGTGAACACTGAAGCTTTCTTT; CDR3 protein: CATTHGARVGVNTEAFF
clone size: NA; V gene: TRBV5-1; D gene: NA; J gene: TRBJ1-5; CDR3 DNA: TGCGCCAGCAGCTCCCGGGGAGGCCAGCCCCAGCATTTT; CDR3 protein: CASSSRGGQPQHF
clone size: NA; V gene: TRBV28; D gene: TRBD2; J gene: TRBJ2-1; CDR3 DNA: TGTGCCAGCAGGGAAGTAGGAGGGAGGGATGAGCAGTTCTTC; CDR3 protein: CASREVGGRDEQFF
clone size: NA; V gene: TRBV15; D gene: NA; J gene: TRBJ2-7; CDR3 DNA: TGTGCCACCAGCAGAGATTACCCCGGACAGACCTACGAGCAGTACTTC; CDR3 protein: CATSRDYPGQTYEQYF
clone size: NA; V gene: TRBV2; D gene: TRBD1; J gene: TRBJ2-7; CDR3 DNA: TGTGCCAGCAGTGTTGGACAGGGAGGTAAATACGAGCAGTACTTC; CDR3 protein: CASSVGQGGKYEQYF
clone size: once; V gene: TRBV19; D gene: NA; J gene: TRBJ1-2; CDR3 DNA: TGTGCCAGTAGTATGGTGGTTTTAAGACGGAACTATGGCTACACCTTC; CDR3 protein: CASSMVVLRRNYGYTF
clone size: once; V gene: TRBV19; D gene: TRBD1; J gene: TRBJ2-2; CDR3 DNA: TGTGCCAGTAGTATGTGGGACAGTTTCGCGAACACCGGGGAGCTGTTTTTT; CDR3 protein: CASSMWDSFANTGELFF
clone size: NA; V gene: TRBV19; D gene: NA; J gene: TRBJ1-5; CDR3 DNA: TGTGCCAGTAGTGGAGGGACCGATTATAGCAATCAGCCCCAGCATTTT; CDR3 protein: CASSGGTDYSNQPQHF
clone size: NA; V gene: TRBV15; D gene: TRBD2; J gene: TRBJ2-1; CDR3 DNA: TGTGCCACCAGCGGACTAGCGGGAGGAGGAGGTGAGCAGTTCTTC; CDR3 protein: CATSGLAGGGGEQFF
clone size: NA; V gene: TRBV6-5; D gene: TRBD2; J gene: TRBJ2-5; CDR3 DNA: TGTGCCAGCAGTTCCTCCTGGGAGGGGGAGACCCAGTACTTC; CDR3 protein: CASSSSWEGETQYF
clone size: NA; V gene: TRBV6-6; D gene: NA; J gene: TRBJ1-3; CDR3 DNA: TGTGCCAGCACCACTCCAGGGCTCCTCTCTGGAAACACCATATATTTT; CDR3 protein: CASTTPGLLSGNTIYF
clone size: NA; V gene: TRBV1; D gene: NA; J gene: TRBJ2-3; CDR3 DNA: TGCACCAGCAGCCACCGTAGCGGGAGCCGCACAGATACGCAGTATTTT; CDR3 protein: CTSSHRSGSRTDTQYF
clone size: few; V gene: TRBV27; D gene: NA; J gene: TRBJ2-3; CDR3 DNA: TGTGCCAGCAGTCTCACCCGAGGTACGCAGTATTTT; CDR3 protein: CASSLTRGTQYF
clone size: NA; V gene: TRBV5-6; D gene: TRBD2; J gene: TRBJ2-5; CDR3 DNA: TGTGCCAGCAGCTTGGAGCTAGCGGGACATCCCGACGAGACCCAGTACTTC; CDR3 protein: CASSLELAGHPDETQYF
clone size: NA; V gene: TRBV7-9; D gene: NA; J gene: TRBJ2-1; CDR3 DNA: TGTGCCAGCAGCTTACTGGATTACAATGAGCAGTTCTTC; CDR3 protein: CASSLLDYNEQFF
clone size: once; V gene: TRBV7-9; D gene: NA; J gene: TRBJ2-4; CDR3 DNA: TGTGCCAGCAGTCGTACGACAGGAGTAAACATTCAGTACTTC; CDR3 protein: CASSRTTGVNIQYF
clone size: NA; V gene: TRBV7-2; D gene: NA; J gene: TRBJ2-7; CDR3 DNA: TGTGCCAGCAGCTTAATCGACTACCTAACTAGACAGTACTTC; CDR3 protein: CASSLIDYLTRQYF
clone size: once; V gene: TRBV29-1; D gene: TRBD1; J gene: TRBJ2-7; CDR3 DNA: TGCAGCACGGCCGGGACAGGGGAGGGCGAGCAGTACTTC; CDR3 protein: CSTAGTGEGEQYF
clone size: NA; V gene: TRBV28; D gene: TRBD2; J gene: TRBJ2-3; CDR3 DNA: TGTGCCAGCAGTCGAGCGGGAGCCAGGGCAGATACGCAGTATTTT; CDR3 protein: CASSRAGARADTQYF
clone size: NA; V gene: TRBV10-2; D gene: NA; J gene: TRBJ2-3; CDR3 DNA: TGCGCCAGCGGGGGGGCTAGCACAGATACGCAGTATTTT; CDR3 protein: CASGGASTDTQYF
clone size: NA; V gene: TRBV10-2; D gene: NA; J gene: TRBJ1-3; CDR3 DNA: TGCGCCAGCAGGGGCGGACAGATCTCTGGAAACACCATATATTTT; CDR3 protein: CASRGGQISGNTIYF
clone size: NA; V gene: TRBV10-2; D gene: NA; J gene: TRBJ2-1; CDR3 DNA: TGCGCCAGCAGTGGAAGGGCTGAGCAGTTCTTC; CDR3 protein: CASSGRAEQFF
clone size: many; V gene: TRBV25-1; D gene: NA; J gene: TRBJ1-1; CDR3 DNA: TGTGCCAGCAGTGAAACAGGGAGGAACACTGAAGCTTTCTTT; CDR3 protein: CASSETGRNTEAFF
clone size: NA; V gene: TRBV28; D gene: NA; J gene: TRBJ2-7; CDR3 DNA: TGTGCCAGCACAGGGAGGCGTTCCTACGAGCAGTACTTC; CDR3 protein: CASTGRRSYEQYF
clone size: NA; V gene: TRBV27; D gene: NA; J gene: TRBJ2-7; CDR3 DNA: TGTGCCAGCAGTTTTCGCGGTAATACCTACGAGCAGTACTTC; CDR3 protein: CASSFRGNTYEQYF
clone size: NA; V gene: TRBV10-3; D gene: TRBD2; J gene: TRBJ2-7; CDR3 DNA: TGTGCCATCAGTCTCGCTAGCTGGGGGGGACCGGGGGAGCAGTACTTC; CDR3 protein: CAISLASWGGPGEQYF